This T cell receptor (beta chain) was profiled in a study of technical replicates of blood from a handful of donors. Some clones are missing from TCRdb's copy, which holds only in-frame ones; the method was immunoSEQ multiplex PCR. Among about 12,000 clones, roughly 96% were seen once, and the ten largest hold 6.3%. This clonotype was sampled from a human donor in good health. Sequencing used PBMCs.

The CDR3: CASSFSSYNSPLHF. As DNA, the CDR3 is TGTGCCAGCAGCTTTAGCTCCTATAATTCACCCCTCCACTTT. J is TRBJ1-6 and V is TRBV7-6; D unclear. Germline V gives CDR1 SGHVS, CDR2 FNYEAQ. Trimming removed 3 bases from V and 0 bases from J, with 3 bases in between. The CDR3 is 14 amino acids. The complete variable domain, with remaining parts taken from reference TRBV7-6 and TRBJ1-6, reads GAGVSQSPRYKVTKRGQDVALRCDPISGHVSLYWYRQALGQGPEFLTYFNYEAQQDKSGLPNDRFSAERPEGSISTLTIQRTEQRDSAMYRCASSFSSYNSPLHFGNGTRLTVT.